The rows below give T cell receptor beta chains drawn from one sample of a study of human T cells and chemical hapten exposure. TCRdb itself ran the RACE reads through MiXCR, one entry per CDR3 protein. The table records some 400,000 distinct CDR3 sequences, more than 4.5% of them present only once. The sample consisted of whole blood, taken in connection with sensitization to the hapten diphenylcyclopropenone (DPC). These receptor sequences come from a woman aged 45-60 years with alopecia areata. Some clones in this sample may be carry-over from other donors' samples. The CDR3 runs from the conserved cysteine through the conserved F or W. A D gene is named only where the DNA matches it firmly. Clone sizes are given selectively: once, few, many, or a class where the clone is expanded.

j_gene | abundance | d_gene | v_gene | CDR3aa | CDR3nt
TRBJ1-1 | few | - | TRBV30 | CAFSRGDTEAFF | TGTGCCTTTTCGAGGGGCGACACTGAAGCTTTCTTT
TRBJ1-5 | - | - | TRBV2 | CASSDGTKASNQPQHF | TGTGCCAGCAGTGACGGGACAAAAGCTAGCAATCAGCCCCAGCATTTT
TRBJ2-3 | many | - | TRBV10-3 | CAIGLGTDTQYF | TGTGCCATCGGGCTAGGCACAGATACGCAGTATTTT
TRBJ2-3 | many | TRBD1 | TRBV20-1 | CSARGTGGADTQYF | TGCAGTGCCCGGGGGACAGGGGGGGCAGATACGCAGTATTTT
TRBJ1-3 | many | - | TRBV6-4 | CASSDRKDSGNTIYF | TGTGCCAGCAGTGACAGGAAGGACTCTGGAAACACCATATATTTT
TRBJ2-2 | many | TRBD2 | TRBV10-1 | CASSRSLGLAATGELFF | TGCGCCAGCAGTCGGTCCCTGGGACTAGCAGCCACCGGGGAGCTGTTTTTT
TRBJ2-5 | - | - | TRBV10-1 | CASSDSAGETQYF | TGCGCCAGCAGTGACTCGGCAGGGGAGACCCAGTACTTC
TRBJ2-7 | many | - | TRBV13 | CASSFEGYEQYF | TGTGCCAGCAGCTTCGAGGGGTACGAGCAGTACTTC
TRBJ1-4 | many | - | TRBV7-8 | CASSLGSRANEKLFF | TGTGCCAGCAGCTTAGGGTCCCGGGCTAATGAAAAACTGTTTTTT
TRBJ1-5 | few | - | TRBV12-3/TRBV12-4 | CASSSGGGWGNQPQHF | TGTGCCAGCAGTTCTGGGGGGGGTTGGGGCAATCAGCCCCAGCATTTT
TRBJ2-1 | - | - | TRBV18 | CASSPSGNYNEQFF | TGTGCCAGCTCACCGTCTGGGAACTACAATGAGCAGTTCTTC
TRBJ1-5 | many | - | TRBV7-9 | CASSPPGFSNQPQHF | TGTGCCAGCAGCCCGCCAGGGTTTAGCAATCAGCCCCAGCATTTT
TRBJ1-2 | - | - | TRBV5-4 | CASSLGEWYGYTF | TGTGCCAGCAGCTTGGGGGAGTGGTATGGCTACACCTTC
TRBJ2-3 | - | - | TRBV5-1 | CASSLKVTDTQYF | TGCGCCAGCAGCTTGAAGGTCACAGATACGCAGTATTTT
TRBJ2-7 | many | TRBD1 | TRBV10-3 | CAISGTRTGANEQYF | TGTGCCATCAGTGGGACGCGGACAGGGGCAAACGAGCAGTACTTC
TRBJ2-5 | - | TRBD2 | TRBV7-9 | CASSGRLAGGDRLQETQYF | TGTGCCAGCAGCGGGCGACTAGCGGGAGGAGATCGGCTCCAAGAGACCCAGTACTTC